The 21 T cell receptor beta chains reported below all come from one sample, sequenced in a study of T cell responses to AZD1222 COVID-19 vaccine. Here immunoSEQ multiplex PCR was the method, and the copy in TCRdb shows in-frame clones only, minus some. Here the sample spans approximately 150,000 clones, about 89% being singletons. The source was peripheral blood, collected 28 days after the second dose of the MenACWY control vaccine. The receptors were sampled from an adult who received the MenACWY meningococcal vaccine as a control.

On this clone itself: Other DNA sequences in the sample encode the same CDR3. J is TRBJ2-1 and V is TRBV3-1 (or the pseudogene TRBV3-2); 9 nucleotides agree with TRBD2. V shed 1 base, J shed 4 bases, and the junction held 2 bases outside the gene matches. Looked up from germline, CDR1 is LGHDT and CDR2 is YNNKEL (reference sequence). This CDR3 has 15 residues. CDR3 nucleotides: TGTGCCAGCAGCCAAGGGCTAGCGGGGTACAATGAGCAGTTCTTC. Amino acid sequence: CASSQGLAGYNEQFF.

The rearrangement uses TRBV6-4 and TRBJ2-2; 11 nucleotides agree with TRBD1. The CDR3 contains 15 residues. Unmatched junction bases numbered 5, after V lost 6 bases and J lost 5 bases. Germline values: CDR1 MRHNA, CDR2 SNTAGT. In nucleotides, the CDR3 is TGTGCCAGCAGGGGACAGGGGGTTGGGACCGGGGAGCTGTTTTTT. It yields the protein CASRGQGVGTGELFF.

CDR3 nucleotides: TGTGCCAGCACCGCCATTTCGGATGGCACTGAAGCTTTCTTT. It translates to CASTAISDGTEAFF. The rearrangement joins TRBV6-5 to TRBJ1-1; D gene ambiguous. The CDR3 spans 14 residues. Trimming removed 7 bases at V and 4 bases at J, with 16 bases between. From germline, CDR1 is MNHEY and CDR2 SVGAGI.

J is TRBJ1-1 and V is TRBV5-4, with 10 bases lining up with TRBD1. J gave up 6 bases and V 3 bases, and 2 bases lay outside the gene matches. The CDR3 consists of 13 residues. Germline CDR1 is SGHNT and CDR2 is YYREEE (reference sequence). The CDR3 nucleotides read TGTGCCAGCAGCTGGGACAGGGGAGCTGAAGCTTTCTTT. Amino acids: CASSWDRGAEAFF.

V usage is TRBV28 and J usage is TRBJ2-7; D not resolved. CDR3 length: 14 residues. Germline lookup yields CDR1 MDHEN and CDR2 SYDVKM. V was clipped by 2 bases and J by 1 base, with 9 bases between them. CDR3 nucleotide sequence: TGTGCCAGCAGTTTACTTCGGGTATCCTACGAGCAGTACTTC. It yields the protein CASSLLRVSYEQYF. Looking up the rest from reference TRBV28 and TRBJ2-7 gives the full variable domain: DVKVTQSSRYLVKRTGEKVFLECVQDMDHENMFWYRQDPGLGLRLIYFSYDVKMKEKGDIPEGYSVSREKKERFSLILESASTNQTSMYLCASSLLRVSYEQYFGPGTRLTVT.

V gene TRBV29-1 combines with J gene TRBJ1-1; no reliable D call. V was cut by 7 bases and J by 5 bases, with 17 bases left in between. The germline V gene encodes CDR1 SQVTM and CDR2 ANQGSEA. The CDR3 length is 13 residues. CDR3 region: CSAHLQSGTEAFF. The CDR3 DNA follows: TGCAGCGCTCACCTTCAGTCCGGGACTGAAGCTTTCTTT.

The rearrangement links TRBV19 to TRBJ1-5; tentatively, D is TRBD1 (6 bases). V was trimmed by 7 bases and J by 6 bases, leaving 13 bases between them. The CDR3 totals 13 residues. CDR1 and CDR2 from the germline V gene are LNHDA and SQIVND (reference sequence). CDR3 amino acids: CASTQGLGQPQHF. The CDR3 nucleotides are TGTGCCAGTACACAGGGATTGGGTCAGCCCCAGCATTTT.

This rearrangement joins TRBV5-5 to TRBJ1-1; TRBD1 might be the D (5 bases). Germline loops: CDR1 SGHKS, CDR2 YYEKEE (reference sequence). CDR3 size: 15 residues. V was clipped by 2 bases and J by 1 base, with 12 bases between them. The CDR3 coding sequence is TGTGCCAGCAGCTTTATTCCGGGGGAGAACACTGAAGCTTTCTTT. It codes for CASSFIPGENTEAFF.

The CDR3: CASSYSGEQYF. The CDR3 bases are TGTGCCAGCAGTTACTCGGGCGAGCAGTACTTC. The genes are TRBV6-5 and TRBJ2-7; D is unclear. Germline V gene sequence: CDR1 MNHEY, CDR2 SVGAGI. The CDR3 has 11 residues. The V end lost 0 bases, the J end lost 6 bases, and 3 bases lay between the germline ends.

This chain uses TRBV5-1 with TRBJ1-4, with D unresolved. Looked up from germline, CDR1 is SGHRS and CDR2 is YFSETQ. This CDR3 has 15 residues. V lost 3 bases, J lost 0 bases, and 9 bases lay in between. The CDR3 loop reads CASSSQTSTNEKLFF. CDR3 in DNA: TGCGCCAGCAGCTCCCAGACGTCAACTAATGAAAAACTGTTTTTT.

This chain joins TRBV28 and TRBJ2-2; TRBD2 agrees at 12 bases. The CDR3 contains 17 residues. Germline V lookup: CDR1 MDHEN, CDR2 SYDVKM. After removal of 2 bases from V and 4 bases from J, the junction contained 5 bases not matched to a gene. CDR3 in amino acids: CASSLLAGGGGTGELFF. Here the CDR3 DNA reads TGTGCCAGCAGTTTACTAGCGGGAGGGGGTGGCACCGGGGAGCTGTTTTTT.

The chain uses TRBV18 and TRBJ2-1, with D possibly matching TRBD1 (5 bases). The V end was cut by 0 bases, the J end by 10 bases, with 7 bases between. Germline V lookup: CDR1 KGHSH, CDR2 LQKENI. The CDR3 sequence is 12 residues long. The CDR3 sequence is CASSPPRTEQFF. The CDR3 nucleotides read TGTGCCAGCTCACCACCGAGGACAGAGCAGTTCTTC.

V usage is TRBV6-5 and J usage is TRBJ1-6, with 7 bases fitting TRBD1. The CDR3 runs 15 residues. Germline V gene sequence: CDR1 MNHEY, CDR2 SVGAGI. J lost 7 bases, V lost 6 bases, and 9 bases had no gene match. The CDR3 nucleotides are TGTGCCAGCAGGGGGGACAGTTTGGGGAATTCACCCCTCCACTTT. Residues: CASRGDSLGNSPLHF.

V and J are TRBV12-3 or TRBV12-4 and TRBJ1-5; no firm D call. V lost 1 base and J lost 7, with 8 bases in between. This CDR3 comprises 13 residues. CDR3 sequence: CASSLEPGQPQHF. CDR3 sequence (DNA): TGTGCCAGCAGTTTAGAACCTGGGCAGCCCCAGCATTTT.

V and J are TRBV5-5 and TRBJ1-4; 9 nucleotides align to TRBD1. With 0 bases clipped from V and 7 bases from J, the junction kept 10 bases outside the gene matches. This CDR3 comprises 17 residues. The germline V gene encodes CDR1 SGHKS and CDR2 YYEKEE (reference sequence). This CDR3 is CASSLDDRGYVGEKLFF. The CDR3 coding sequence is TGTGCCAGCAGCTTGGACGACAGGGGGTACGTAGGTGAAAAACTGTTTTTT.

This chain joins TRBV7-2 and TRBJ1-6; D unresolved. Trimming took off 5 bases at V and 8 bases at J, with 7 bases between the two ends. This CDR3 has 12 residues. Per germline, CDR1 SGHTA and CDR2 FQGNSA. CDR3 coding DNA: TGTGCCAGCAGCGGAGACGATTCACCCCTCCACTTT. Amino acids: CASSGDDSPLHF.

The genes are TRBV10-2 and TRBJ1-3; D gene ambiguous. The CDR3 consists of 15 residues. V was trimmed by 3 bases and J by 0 bases, leaving 9 bases between them. CDR1 and CDR2 (germline): WSHSY, SAAADI. The chain's CDR3 is CASSETPGSGNTIYF. The DNA of the CDR3 is TGCGCCAGCAGTGAAACGCCAGGCTCTGGAAACACCATATATTTT.

The chain uses TRBV30 and TRBJ2-7; 10 nucleotides match TRBD1. V shed 2 bases and J 4 bases; nucleotides not matched to a gene: 5. The CDR3 sequence is 14 residues long. Germline V gene data show CDR1 as GTSNPN and CDR2 as SVGIG (reference sequence). CDR3 bases: TGTGCCTGGAGTTTGGGGACAGGGGCTTACGAGCAGTACTTC. Residues: CAWSLGTGAYEQYF.

This sequence joins TRBV3-1 (or the pseudogene TRBV3-2) and TRBJ2-1; possibly TRBD1 or TRBD2 for D (5 bases each). V was cut by 5 bases and J by 6 bases, with 14 bases left in between. Per germline, CDR1 LGHDT and CDR2 YNNKEL (reference sequence). This CDR3 comprises 14 residues. The CDR3 nucleotides read TGTGCCAGCAGCTCGGGGCACGGGGCCAATGAGCAGTTCTTC. Translation: CASSSGHGANEQFF.

The CDR3 sequence: CASSLSAAPYEQYF. The CDR3, as DNA: TGTGCCAGCAGCTTGTCGGCGGCGCCCTACGAGCAGTACTTC. The rearrangement links TRBV5-6 to TRBJ2-7, with D unclear. Germline values: CDR1 SGHDT, CDR2 YYEEEE. The CDR3 is 14 amino acids. V was pared by 1 base and J by 2 bases, with 10 bases between.

CDR3 DNA: TGTGCCAGCACCCCGGTGACAGGGGAGAACACTGAAGCTTTCTTT. This codes for CASTPVTGENTEAFF. V is TRBV5-4 and J is TRBJ1-1; the match to TRBD1 covers 8 bases. This CDR3 comprises 15 residues. The germline V gene encodes CDR1 SGHNT and CDR2 YYREEE (reference sequence). Unmatched junction bases numbered 8, after V lost 6 bases and J lost 1 base.